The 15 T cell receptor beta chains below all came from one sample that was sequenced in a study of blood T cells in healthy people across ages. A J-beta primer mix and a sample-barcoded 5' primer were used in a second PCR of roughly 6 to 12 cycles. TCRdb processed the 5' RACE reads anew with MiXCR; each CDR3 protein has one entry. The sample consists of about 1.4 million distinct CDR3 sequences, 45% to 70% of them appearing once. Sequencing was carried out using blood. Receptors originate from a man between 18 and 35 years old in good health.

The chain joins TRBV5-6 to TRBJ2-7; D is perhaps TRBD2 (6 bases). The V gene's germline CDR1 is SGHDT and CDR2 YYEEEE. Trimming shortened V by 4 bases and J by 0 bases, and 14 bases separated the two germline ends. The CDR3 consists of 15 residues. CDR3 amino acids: CASSPVEGLSYEQYF. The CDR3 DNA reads TGTGCCAGCAGCCCGGTCGAGGGACTCTCCTACGAGCAGTACTTC.

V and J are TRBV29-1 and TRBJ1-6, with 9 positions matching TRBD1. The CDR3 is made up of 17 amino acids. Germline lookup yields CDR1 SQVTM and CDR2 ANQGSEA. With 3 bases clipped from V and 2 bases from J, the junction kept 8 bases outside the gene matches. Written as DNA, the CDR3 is TGCAGCGTTGACTCAGGACAGGGGATTACCTATAATTCACCCCTCCACTTT. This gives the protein CSVDSGQGITYNSPLHF.

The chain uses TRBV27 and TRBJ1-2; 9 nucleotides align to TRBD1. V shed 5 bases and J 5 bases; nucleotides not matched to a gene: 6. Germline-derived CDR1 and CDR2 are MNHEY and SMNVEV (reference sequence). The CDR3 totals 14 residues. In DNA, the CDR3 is TGTGCCAGCAGTACCACAGGGGGCGCGTATGGCTACACCTTC. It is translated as CASSTTGGAYGYTF.

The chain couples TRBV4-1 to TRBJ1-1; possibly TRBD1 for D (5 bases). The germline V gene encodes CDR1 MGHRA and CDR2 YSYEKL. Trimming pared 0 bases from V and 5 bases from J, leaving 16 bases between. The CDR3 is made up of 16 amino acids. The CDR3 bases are TGCGCCAGCAGCCAAGAAGGAGGGGCAGGGCGGACTGAAGCTTTCTTT. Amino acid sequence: CASSQEGGAGRTEAFF.

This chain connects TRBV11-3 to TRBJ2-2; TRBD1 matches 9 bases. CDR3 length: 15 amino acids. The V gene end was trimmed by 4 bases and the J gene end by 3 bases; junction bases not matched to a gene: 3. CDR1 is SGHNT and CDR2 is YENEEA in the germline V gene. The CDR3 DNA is TGTGCCAGCAGCTCTCGGGACAGGGACACCGGGGAGCTGTTTTTT. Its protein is CASSSRDRDTGELFF. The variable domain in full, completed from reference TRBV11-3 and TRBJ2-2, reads EAGVVQSPRYKIIEKKQPVAFWCNPISGHNTLYWYLQNLGQGPELLIRYENEEAVDDSQLPKDRFSAERLKGVDSTLKIQPAELGDSAVYLCASSSRDRDTGELFFGEGSRLTVL.

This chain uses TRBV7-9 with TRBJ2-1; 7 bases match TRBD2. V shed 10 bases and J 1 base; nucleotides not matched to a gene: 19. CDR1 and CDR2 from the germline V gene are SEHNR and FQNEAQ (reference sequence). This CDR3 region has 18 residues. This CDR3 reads CATWGVTSEQKSYNEQFF. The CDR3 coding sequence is TGTGCCACCTGGGGGGTTACTAGCGAGCAAAAATCCTACAATGAGCAGTTCTTC. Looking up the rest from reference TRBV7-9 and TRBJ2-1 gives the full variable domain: DTGVSQNPRHKITKRGQNVTFRCDPISEHNRLYWYRQTLGQGPEFLTYFQNEAQLEKSRLLSDRFSAERPKGSFSTLEIQRTEQGDSAMYLCATWGVTSEQKSYNEQFFGPGTRLTVL.

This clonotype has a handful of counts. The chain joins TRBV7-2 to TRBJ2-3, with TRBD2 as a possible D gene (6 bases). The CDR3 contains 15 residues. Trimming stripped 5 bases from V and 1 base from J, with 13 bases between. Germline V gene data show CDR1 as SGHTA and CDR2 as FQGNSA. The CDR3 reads CASSVVSSGTDTQYF. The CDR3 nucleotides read TGTGCCAGCAGCGTCGTGTCTAGCGGCACAGATACGCAGTATTTT.

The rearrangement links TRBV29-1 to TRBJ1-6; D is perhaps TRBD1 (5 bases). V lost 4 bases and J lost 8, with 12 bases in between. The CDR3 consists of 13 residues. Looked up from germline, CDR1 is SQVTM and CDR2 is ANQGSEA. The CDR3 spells CSVGQGGDSPLHF. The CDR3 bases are TGCAGCGTTGGTCAGGGTGGAGATTCACCCCTCCACTTT. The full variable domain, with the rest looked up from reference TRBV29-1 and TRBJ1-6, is SAVISQKPSRDICQRGTSLTIQCQVDSQVTMMFWYRQQPGQSLTLIATANQGSEATYESGFVIDKFPISRPNLTFSTLTVSNMSPEDSSIYLCSVGQGGDSPLHFGNGTRLTVT.

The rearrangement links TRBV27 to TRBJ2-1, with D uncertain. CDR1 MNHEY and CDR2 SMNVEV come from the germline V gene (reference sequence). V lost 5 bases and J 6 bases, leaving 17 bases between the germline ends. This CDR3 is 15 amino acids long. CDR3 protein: CASSAPGSKGNEQFF. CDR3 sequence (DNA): TGTGCCAGCAGTGCCCCGGGCTCTAAGGGCAATGAGCAGTTCTTC.

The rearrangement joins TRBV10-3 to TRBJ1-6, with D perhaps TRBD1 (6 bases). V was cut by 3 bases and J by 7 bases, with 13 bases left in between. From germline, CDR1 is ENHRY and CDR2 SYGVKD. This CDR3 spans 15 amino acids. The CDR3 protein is CAISESGAANSPLHF. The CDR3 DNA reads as TGTGCCATCAGTGAATCGGGGGCAGCCAATTCACCCCTCCACTTT.

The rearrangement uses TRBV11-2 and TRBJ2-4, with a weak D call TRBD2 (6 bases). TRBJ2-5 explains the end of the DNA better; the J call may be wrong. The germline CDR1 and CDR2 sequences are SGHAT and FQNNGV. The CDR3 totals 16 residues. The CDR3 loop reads CASSKTSIYGQETQYF. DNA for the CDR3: TGTGCCAGCAGCAAAACTAGCATTTACGGCCAAGAGACCCAGTACTTC.

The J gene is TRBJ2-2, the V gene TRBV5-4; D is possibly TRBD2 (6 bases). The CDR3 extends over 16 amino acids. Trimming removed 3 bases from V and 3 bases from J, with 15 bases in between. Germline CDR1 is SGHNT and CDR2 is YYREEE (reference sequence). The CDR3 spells CASSSSAGRYTGELFF. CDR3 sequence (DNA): TGTGCCAGCAGCTCCAGCGCGGGACGCTACACCGGGGAGCTGTTTTTT.

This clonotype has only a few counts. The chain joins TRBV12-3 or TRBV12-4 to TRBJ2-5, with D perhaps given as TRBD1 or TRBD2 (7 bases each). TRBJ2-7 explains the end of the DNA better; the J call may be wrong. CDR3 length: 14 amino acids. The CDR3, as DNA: TGTGCCAGCAGTTTACAGGGGGAGGGTTACGAGCAGTACTTC. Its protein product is CASSLQGEGYEQYF.

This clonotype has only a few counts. The CDR3 nucleotides read TGTGCCAGCAGTCCCCAGGGCGCCTCTAATCAGCCCCAGCATTTT. It encodes CASSPQGASNQPQHF. V and J are TRBV12-3 or TRBV12-4 and TRBJ1-5, with a weak D call TRBD1 (5 bases). V lost 5 bases, J lost 4 bases, and 15 bases lay in between. The CDR3 is made up of 15 amino acids.

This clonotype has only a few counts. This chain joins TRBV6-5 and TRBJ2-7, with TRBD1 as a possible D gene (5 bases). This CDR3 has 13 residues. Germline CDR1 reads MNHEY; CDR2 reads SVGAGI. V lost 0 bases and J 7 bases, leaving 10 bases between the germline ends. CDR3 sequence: CASSYSSGQEQYF. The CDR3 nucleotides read TGTGCCAGCAGTTACTCGTCAGGGCAAGAGCAGTACTTC.